These 3 T cell receptor beta chains originate from one sample sequenced in a study of blood T cell repertoires in COVID-19. The data were produced by immunoSEQ multiplex PCR, yet TCRdb's version contains in-frame clones alone and is incomplete. Of 100,000 to 150,000 clones in the sample, about 86% were seen once. Sequenced: peripheral blood. The receptors come from a man older than 75 with active or convalescent COVID-19.

The chain carries TRBV29-1 and TRBJ1-2; perhaps TRBD1 as D (6 bases). V was shortened by 4 bases and J by 1 base, with 16 bases between the two germline ends. The CDR3 extends over 15 amino acids. Germline V gives CDR1 SQVTM, CDR2 ANQGSEA. The CDR3 DNA follows: TGCAGCGTTGCAACGGACAGCGCCTTTAACTATGGCTACACCTTC. It translates to CSVATDSAFNYGYTF.

The V gene is TRBV7-2, the J gene TRBJ2-5, with TRBD2 matching 8 bases. CDR1 is SGHTA and CDR2 is FQGNSA in the germline V gene. V dropped 5 bases and J dropped 2; count of bases not matched to a gene: 13. This CDR3 is built from 17 residues. The CDR3 region has the DNA TGTGCCAGCAGCCCCCGGGGGGGGGCGGGGGGTCAAGAGACCCAGTACTTC. It codes for CASSPRGGAGGQETQYF.

The chain links TRBV5-4 to TRBJ1-6, with a possible D match to TRBD1 (5 bases). From germline, CDR1 is SGHNT and CDR2 YYREEE (reference sequence). V dropped 5 bases and J dropped 5 bases, with 14 bases sitting between them. The CDR3 spans 15 residues. The CDR3 is CASREGSKNNSPLHF. Written as DNA, the CDR3 is TGTGCCAGCAGGGAGGGGTCCAAAAATAATTCACCCCTCCACTTT.